The T cell receptor beta chain described here comes from a study of T-cell reconstitution after alpha-beta-depleted transplantation in children. Trimming took 1 base from V and 8 from J, leaving 11 bases between them. The length of the CDR3 is 13 residues. Germline CDR1 reads SGHTA; CDR2 reads FQGNSA. A remark on this clonotype: What it binds is unknown.

It was with unique molecular identifiers that the TCRbeta library was prepared. TCRdb analysed the PCR reads with MiXCR anew, one entry per CDR3 protein. The sample contains around 76,000 distinct CDR3 sequences, 15% to 20% of which appear only once. Notes on the study in general: Surviving recipient cells, namely T cells and thymic progenitors, were the source of high day-60 TCRbeta diversity in some patients.

This chain connects TRBV7-2 to TRBJ2-5; tentatively, D is TRBD1 or TRBD2 (5 bases each). The sample here was PBMCs, mostly from graft donor cells, taken 360 days after TCRalphabeta/CD19-depleted stem cell transplant. The receptor was isolated from a male patient aged 2 to 10 who had a stem cell transplant for acute lymphoblastic leukemia, so the T cells may come from the graft donor. Here the CDR3 reads CASSLGQGVTQYF. The CDR3 nucleotides read TGTGCCAGCAGCTTAGGGCAGGGAGTTACCCAGTACTTC.